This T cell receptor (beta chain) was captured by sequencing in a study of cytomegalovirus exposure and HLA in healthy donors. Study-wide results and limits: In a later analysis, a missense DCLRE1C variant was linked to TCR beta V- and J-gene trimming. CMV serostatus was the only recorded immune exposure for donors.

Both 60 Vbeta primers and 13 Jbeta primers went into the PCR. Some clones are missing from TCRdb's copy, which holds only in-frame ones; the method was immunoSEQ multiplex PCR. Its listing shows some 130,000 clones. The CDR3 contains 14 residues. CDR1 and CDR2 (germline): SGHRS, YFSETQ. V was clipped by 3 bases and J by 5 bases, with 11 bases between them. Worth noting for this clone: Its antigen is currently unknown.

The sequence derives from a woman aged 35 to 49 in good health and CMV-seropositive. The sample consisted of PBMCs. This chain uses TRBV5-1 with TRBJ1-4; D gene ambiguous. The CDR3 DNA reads TGCGCCAGCAGCTCCGAGCTACGGAATGAAAAACTGTTTTTT. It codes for CASSSELRNEKLFF.